This TCR beta chain came from a study of blood T cells in healthy people across ages. Whole-study findings and limits: It was held that the diversity estimates obtained from one million T cells were underestimates.

Combining a sample-barcoded 5' primer with a J-beta primer mix, a second PCR ran for about 6 to 12 cycles. TCRdb re-derived calls from the 5' RACE reads in MiXCR, one entry per CDR3 protein. The sample includes approximately 780,000 distinct CDR3 sequences, roughly 24% of them seen just once. The CDR3 runs 17 residues. Losses at the gene ends were 4 bases for V and 2 bases for J; bases not matched to a gene: 12. Germline assignment: CDR1 SGDLS and CDR2 YYNGEE. This clonotype turned up a few times. What it binds is unknown. Researchers collected about 9.7 milliliters of peripheral blood from every single donor. These data also formed part of another study, on T cells of mothers and their children.

This TCR came from a boy between 10 and 17 years old in good health. The sample consisted of blood. V gene TRBV9 combines with J gene TRBJ2-3; 8 bases line up with TRBD2. In DNA, the CDR3 is TGTGCCAGCAGCCTAGCGGGCCAGTGGGGGACCACAGATACGCAGTATTTT. Translating gives CASSLAGQWGTTDTQYF.